The 32 T cell receptor beta chains presented below share a single source sample, sequenced in a study of T-cell memory formation after mild COVID-19. TCRdb re-derived calls from the 5' RACE reads in MiXCR, one entry per CDR3 protein. The data contain about 140,000 distinct CDR3 sequences, more than 12% of them singletons. The sample taken for sequencing was PBMCs or a T cell subset sorted from them (not recorded which). The receptor set was obtained from an adult woman who had mild COVID-19 (a few samples of this study predate the infection). Cell type and time point are not known.

The rearrangement links TRBV10-3 to TRBJ2-3; TRBD2 aligns across 9 bases. The V gene's germline CDR1 is ENHRY and CDR2 SYGVKD. J was trimmed by 2 bases and V by 9 bases; bases with no gene match: 6. The CDR3 is made up of 14 amino acids. The CDR3 spells CAIALAGLTDTQYF. For the CDR3, the DNA is TGTGCCATTGCACTAGCGGGCCTCACAGATACGCAGTATTTT.

This clonotype was detected only a few times. V gene TRBV5-1 combines with J gene TRBJ2-7; 9 positions agree with TRBD2. This CDR3 is built from 15 residues. J was trimmed by 5 bases and V by 3 bases; bases with no gene match: 9. Germline values: CDR1 SGHRS, CDR2 YFSETQ. This CDR3 reads CASSSGAGGPHEQYF. As DNA, the CDR3 is TGCGCCAGCAGCTCGGGGGCGGGGGGGCCTCACGAGCAGTACTTC. Together with reference TRBV5-1 and TRBJ2-7, the CDR3 gives the full variable domain: KAGVTQTPRYLIKTRGQQVTLSCSPISGHRSVSWYQQTPGQGLQFLFEYFSETQRNKGNFPGRFSGRQFSNSRSEMNVSTLELGDSALYLCASSSGAGGPHEQYFGPGTRLTVT.

This clonotype showed up just a few times. The gene calls are TRBV7-6 and TRBJ2-5; D is undetermined. CDR1 is SGHVS and CDR2 is FNYEAQ in the germline V gene. Trimming took 6 bases from V and 5 from J, leaving 16 bases between them. The CDR3 has 14 residues. CDR3 protein: CASSPGLTGETQYF. The CDR3 nucleotides read TGTGCCAGCAGTCCCGGGCTCACCGGCGAGACCCAGTACTTC. The complete variable domain, with remaining parts taken from reference TRBV7-6 and TRBJ2-5, reads GAGVSQSPRYKVTKRGQDVALRCDPISGHVSLYWYRQALGQGPEFLTYFNYEAQQDKSGLPNDRFSAERPEGSISTLTIQRTEQRDSAMYRCASSPGLTGETQYFGPGTRLLVL.

The chain is built from TRBV4-2 and TRBJ2-1; D unclear. Trimming pared 1 base from V and 0 bases from J, leaving 10 bases between. The V gene's germline CDR1 is LGHNA and CDR2 YNFKEQ. This CDR3 is 16 amino acids long. This chain's CDR3 is CASSQAILSSYNEQFF. For the CDR3, the DNA is TGTGCCAGCAGCCAAGCTATCTTAAGCTCCTACAATGAGCAGTTCTTC.

This chain connects TRBV7-9 to TRBJ1-6; D gene uncertain. Per the germline V gene, CDR1 is SEHNR and CDR2 is FQNEAQ (reference sequence). The CDR3 consists of 18 residues. The V and J ends lost 2 bases and 10 bases respectively, with 24 bases between them. Written as DNA, the CDR3 is TGTGCCAGCAGCTTAAGGAAGGTTGGGCAGGAACCCAGCTCACCCCTCCACTTT. It codes for CASSLRKVGQEPSSPLHF.

The genes are TRBV4-1 and TRBJ2-1; the match to TRBD2 covers 8 bases. CDR3 length: 15 amino acids. Per the germline V gene, CDR1 is MGHRA and CDR2 is YSYEKL. J gave up 4 bases and V 1 base, and 3 bases lay outside the gene matches. CDR3 DNA sequence: TGCGCCAGCAGCCAAGGACTAGCGCCATACAATGAGCAGTTCTTC. Translation gives CASSQGLAPYNEQFF.

This clonotype was seen more than once but under ten times. This chain uses TRBV5-1 with TRBJ2-7; D may be TRBD2 (7 bases). This CDR3 has 14 amino acids. Trimming took 4 bases from V and 5 from J, leaving 16 bases between them. Per the germline V gene, CDR1 is SGHRS and CDR2 is YFSETQ. The CDR3 loop reads CASSAGGGWNEQYF. CDR3 sequence (DNA): TGCGCCAGCAGCGCTGGCGGGGGCTGGAACGAGCAGTACTTC.

This clonotype has a handful of counts. The genes are TRBV24-1 and TRBJ2-1, with D perhaps matching TRBD2 (6 bases). V was trimmed by 2 bases and J by 7 bases, leaving 14 bases between them. Germline V lookup: CDR1 KGHDR, CDR2 SFDVKD. The CDR3 loop spans 15 amino acids. This chain's CDR3 is CATSDWGELRNEQFF. DNA for the CDR3: TGTGCCACCAGTGATTGGGGGGAGTTGAGGAATGAGCAGTTCTTC.

The rearrangement links TRBV10-3 to TRBJ2-2; 7 bases match TRBD1. CDR1 is ENHRY, CDR2 SYGVKD, per germline. The CDR3 is 14 residues long. With V trimmed by 4 bases and J by 4 bases, 3 bases remained unmatched. CDR3 nucleotides: TGTGCCATCAGTGGGACAGGAACCACCGGGGAGCTGTTTTTT. The encoded protein is CAISGTGTTGELFF.

The chain links TRBV5-1 to TRBJ1-3; D is perhaps TRBD1 (6 bases). The V gene lost 1 base and the J gene lost 1 base, with 15 bases spanning the gap. Looked up from germline, CDR1 is SGHRS and CDR2 is YFSETQ. The CDR3 is 17 amino acids. The CDR3, as DNA: TGCGCCAGCAGCTTGAATCCTACAGGGCTATCTGGAAACACCATATATTTT. This gives the protein CASSLNPTGLSGNTIYF.

A few counts support this clonotype. The chain uses TRBV11-3 and TRBJ2-1; 13 nucleotides agree with TRBD2. Trimming cost V 5 bases and J 12 bases; bases outside gene matches: 10. Germline CDR1 and CDR2: SGHNT and YENEEA. The CDR3 contains 15 residues. The DNA of the CDR3 is TGTGCCAGCAGCCATCCGGGACTAGCGGGATGGGGGCAGTTCTTC. Translated: CASSHPGLAGWGQFF.

The rearrangement uses TRBV20-1 and TRBJ2-1, with D hard to call. The CDR3 extends over 14 amino acids. V shed 1 base and J shed 14 bases, with 21 bases lying between them. CDR1 and CDR2 from the germline V gene are DFQATT and SNEGSKA (reference sequence). The CDR3 reads CSARGEYGGLMKFF. CDR3 coding DNA: TGCAGTGCTAGAGGAGAGTACGGCGGCCTTATGAAGTTCTTC.

This clonotype was recorded many times. This CDR3 reads CASSYGRNTEAFF. DNA for the CDR3: TGTGCCAGCAGTTACGGTAGGAACACTGAAGCTTTCTTT. J is TRBJ1-1 and V is TRBV6-5; D is ambiguous. From germline, CDR1 is MNHEY and CDR2 SVGAGI. The CDR3 has 13 amino acids. Trimming took off 2 bases at V and 1 base at J, with 5 bases between the two ends.

Note on this clonotype: The junction does not match germline at one end; this may be a read error. The chain joins TRBV5-4 to TRBJ2-5; D unclear. The CDR3 runs 12 residues. CDR1 and CDR2 (germline): SGHNT, YYREEE (reference sequence). The CDR3 spells CASTSSEQTQYF. The DNA for the CDR3 is TGTGCAAGCACCTCTTCCGAGCAGACCCAGTACTTC.

This clonotype has a handful of counts. CDR3 residues: CASSLRRNNEQFF. The CDR3 coding sequence is TGTGCCAGCAGTTTGCGACGGAACAATGAGCAGTTCTTC. The chain uses TRBV12-3 or TRBV12-4 and TRBJ2-1; D unclear. Deletions cut 3 bases from V and 5 bases from J, with 8 bases between. The CDR3 is made up of 13 amino acids.

The sample holds one count of this clonotype. The chain recombines TRBV7-6 with TRBJ2-5; TRBD2 agrees at 11 bases. The CDR3 contains 17 residues. Per the germline V gene, CDR1 is SGHVS and CDR2 is FNYEAQ. The V gene end was trimmed by 4 bases and the J gene end by 2 bases; junction bases not matched to a gene: 9. The CDR3 DNA reads as TGTGCCAGCAGCTCACCAAGACTAGCGGGATATCAAGAGACCCAGTACTTC. This gives the protein CASSSPRLAGYQETQYF.

The chain links TRBV7-8 to TRBJ2-3; D unresolved. CDR3 length: 17 amino acids. Trimming shortened V by 5 bases and J by 3 bases, and 21 bases separated the two germline ends. CDR1 and CDR2 (germline): SGHVS, FQNEAQ. CDR3 residues: CASSPASPGWRTDTQYF. The DNA of the CDR3 is TGTGCCAGCAGCCCAGCTTCCCCTGGCTGGAGAACAGATACGCAGTATTTT.

The rearrangement uses TRBV4-3 and TRBJ2-3; TRBD1 aligns across 7 bases. V lost 4 bases and J lost 2; bases outside the gene matches: 3. The germline V gene encodes CDR1 LGHNA and CDR2 YSLEER. The CDR3 length is 14 residues. CDR3 DNA sequence: TGCGCCAGCAGCCGGGACAGAACCACAGATACGCAGTATTTT. This codes for CASSRDRTTDTQYF.

This clonotype was seen at least ten times. The V gene is TRBV5-1, the J gene TRBJ2-7, with D possibly called TRBD1 or TRBD2 (5 bases each). This CDR3 has 14 residues. Trimming took off 0 bases at V and 7 bases at J, with 14 bases between the two ends. Germline V gene sequence: CDR1 SGHRS, CDR2 YFSETQ. The CDR3 bases are TGCGCCAGCAGCTTGGTTTCGGGGCCAGGGGAGCAGTACTTC. It yields the protein CASSLVSGPGEQYF.

In this sample, this clonotype turned up a few times. This chain links TRBV12-3 or TRBV12-4 with TRBJ2-1, with TRBD2 matching over 14 bases. Trimming removed 6 bases from V and 11 bases from J; junction bases left unmatched: 3. This CDR3 comprises 13 residues. This CDR3 is CASRRTSGGQQFF. In DNA form, the CDR3 reads TGTGCCAGCAGGCGGACTAGCGGGGGGCAGCAGTTCTTC.

This chain uses TRBV12-3 or TRBV12-4 with TRBJ2-5; 8 bases are shared with TRBD2. CDR3 length: 14 amino acids. J lost 4 bases, V lost 7 bases, and 8 bases had no gene match. The CDR3 bases are TGTGCCAGCACCTTCCGGGAGGGGGGAGAGACCCAGTACTTC. Amino acids: CASTFREGGETQYF.

This clonotype came up a few times. This sequence joins TRBV9 and TRBJ2-3, with D perhaps TRBD1 (5 bases). This CDR3 comprises 15 residues. Germline V gene lookup returns CDR1 SGDLS and CDR2 YYNGEE. Trimming removed 0 bases at V and 5 bases at J, with 13 bases between. CDR3 coding DNA: TGTGCCAGCAGCGTAGAGAGCCAGGGTGAAGATACGCAGTATTTT. Translating it yields CASSVESQGEDTQYF.

The gene calls are TRBV20-1 and TRBJ2-5; 12 bases map to TRBD2. The CDR3 has 18 amino acids. Germline CDR1 and CDR2: DFQATT and SNEGSKA (reference sequence). V dropped 2 bases and J dropped 1; count of bases not matched to a gene: 11. Here the CDR3 reads CSARILRGLAGPQETQYF. CDR3 DNA sequence: TGCAGTGCTAGAATCCTTCGAGGACTAGCGGGACCCCAAGAGACCCAGTACTTC.

This clonotype was observed a handful of times. The chain employs TRBV7-2 and TRBJ2-7, with no clear D. The germline V and J ends were trimmed by 4 bases and 2 bases, with 12 bases remaining between them. The CDR3 consists of 14 residues. CDR1 is SGHTA, CDR2 FQGNSA, per germline. The CDR3 bases are TGTGCCAGCAGCTCGCGGATCCTCCCCTACGAGCAGTACTTC. The encoded protein is CASSSRILPYEQYF.

V and J are TRBV21-1 and TRBJ2-7; the table assigns TRBD1, which was not confirmed against the DNA. TRBV21-1 is a documented pseudogene. This CDR3 spans 15 amino acids. CDR3 sequence (DNA): TGTGCCAGCAGCTGCCTCCACAGGACGGTCTACGAGCAGTACTTC. This sequence encodes CASSCLHRTVYEQYF.

The table lists this clonotype with a few counts. The V call is TRBV12-3 or TRBV12-4, the J call TRBJ2-2, with a tentative D call TRBD1 (5 bases). Trimming took off 5 bases at V and 1 base at J, with 8 bases between the two ends. The CDR3 is made up of 14 amino acids. CDR3 sequence: CASSPTGNTGELFF. The CDR3 nucleotides are TGTGCCAGCAGTCCTACAGGGAACACCGGGGAGCTGTTTTTT.

The V and J genes are TRBV4-2 and TRBJ1-2, with 7 positions matching TRBD1. The CDR3 length is 15 residues. The germline V gene has CDR1 LGHNA and CDR2 YNFKEQ. Trimming at V came to 0 bases and at J to 3 bases, leaving 4 bases not matched to a gene. The CDR3 sequence: CASSQDRGSDYGYTF. The DNA for the CDR3 is TGTGCCAGCAGCCAAGACAGGGGGTCCGACTATGGCTACACCTTC.

This clonotype has a handful of counts. The chain is built from TRBV5-1 and TRBJ2-2; 9 bases agree with TRBD1. V was clipped by 4 bases and J by 1 base; unmatched bases: 8. The CDR3 totals 17 residues. Germline V gives CDR1 SGHRS, CDR2 YFSETQ. In DNA, the CDR3 is TGCGCCAGCAGCGGAACCGCGGGACAGGGGAACACCGGGGAGCTGTTTTTT. This encodes CASSGTAGQGNTGELFF.

The chain combines TRBV28 with TRBJ2-2; 14 nucleotides match TRBD2. After removal of 5 bases from V and 3 bases from J, the junction contained 20 bases not matched to a gene. The CDR3 length is 22 residues. CDR1 is MDHEN and CDR2 is SYDVKM in the germline V gene. The CDR3 region has the DNA TGTGCCAGCAGTCTCCTGGGTTTACCCTTACCGGGACTAGCGGGAGACACCGGGGAGCTGTTTTTT. Translated: CASSLLGLPLPGLAGDTGELFF.

The gene calls are TRBV18 and TRBJ1-6, with D perhaps TRBD1 (5 bases). This CDR3 region has 16 residues. Per the germline V gene, CDR1 is KGHSH and CDR2 is LQKENI. V lost 5 bases and J lost 9, with 20 bases in between. DNA of the CDR3: TGTGCCAGCTCAACCATGGCCAGGGATGGAGGTTCACCCCTCCACTTT. Protein product: CASSTMARDGGSPLHF.

The genes are TRBV5-1 and TRBJ2-1, with D perhaps TRBD1 (6 bases). The germline V and J ends were trimmed by 7 bases and 10 bases, with 18 bases remaining between them. The germline V gene encodes CDR1 SGHRS and CDR2 YFSETQ. CDR3 length: 13 residues. The CDR3 loop is CASGGTRSGEQFF. CDR3 nucleotide sequence: TGCGCCAGCGGGGGCACTAGATCCGGGGAGCAGTTCTTC.

V is TRBV6-6 and J is TRBJ2-3; TRBD1 might be the D (6 bases). Germline values: CDR1 MNHNY, CDR2 SVGAGI (reference sequence). Between the trimmed V and J ends, which lost 5 bases and 2 bases, there was a span of 11 bases. The CDR3 covers 14 residues. The CDR3 sequence is CASSPGQHTDTQYF. CDR3 sequence (DNA): TGTGCCAGCAGTCCTGGACAGCACACAGATACGCAGTATTTT.